The 12 T cell receptor beta chains in this list originate from one sample, sequenced in a study of CXCR3-negative and CXCR3-positive naive CD8 T cells. Study-wide findings and caveats: Naive cells with CXCR3 showed TRB CDR3s that were more hydrophobic than those in CXCR3-negative naive cells.

Via 5' RACE with UMI labels, TRB cDNA libraries were prepared. Reprocessing the 5' RACE reads, TCRdb reports a single entry for every CDR3 protein and omits DNA. Recorded for this sample: about 130,000 distinct CDR3 sequences. Their antigens remain unidentified. Sequenced: naive CXCR3+ CD8+ T cells from blood. The sample's subset: CD45RO-CCR7+CD27+CD95- naive CD8+ T cells expressing CXCR3 (TNR3+). The origin of the receptors is a human donor in good health. Some clones in this sample may be carry-over from other donors' samples.

The CDR3 sequence: CASSLLGTGGDSPLHF. The V call is TRBV7-9, the J call TRBJ1-6; TCRdb lists TRBD1, though no DNA is available to test this call. CDR1 is SEHNR, CDR2 FQNEAQ, per germline (reference sequence). This CDR3 contains 16 residues.

The chain is built from TRBV7-8 and TRBJ1-6. The germline CDR1 and CDR2 sequences are SGHVS and FQNEAQ. The CDR3 has 14 amino acids. The CDR3 is CASSLEGFNSPLHF.

The rearrangement links TRBV3-1 to TRBJ2-5; lacking DNA, the TRBD1 call made by TCRdb goes unchecked. Germline CDR1 LGHDT, CDR2 YNNKEL (reference sequence). The CDR3 contains 15 residues. The CDR3 is CASVRAGGFQETQYF.

The rearrangement joins TRBV6-2 or TRBV6-3 to TRBJ1-5. Germline CDR1 reads MNHEY; CDR2 reads SVGEGT. The CDR3 contains 14 residues. CDR3 sequence: CATERDPENQPQHF.

The rearrangement links TRBV9 to TRBJ2-6; the TRBD2 assignment by TCRdb is unverifiable without DNA. CDR3 length: 18 residues. CDR1 and CDR2 (germline): SGDLS, YYNGEE. CDR3 residues: CASSVGIAGGPGANVLTF.

This chain links TRBV28 with TRBJ2-7; checking the TCRdb D call of TRBD1 is not possible without DNA. Germline lookup yields CDR1 MDHEN and CDR2 SYDVKM. The CDR3 is 17 residues long. The CDR3 loop reads CASSFLLQGRSSYEQYF.

This chain joins TRBV29-1 and TRBJ2-7; TCRdb designates TRBD2, a call that cannot be tested without DNA. Germline CDR1 reads SQVTM; CDR2 reads ANQGSEA. The CDR3 is 13 amino acids. The CDR3 sequence is CSALAGTRSEQYF.

The chain uses TRBV7-9 and TRBJ1-1; the TRBD1 assignment by TCRdb is unverifiable without DNA. The V gene's germline CDR1 is SEHNR and CDR2 FQNEAQ (reference sequence). This CDR3 region has 15 residues. CDR3: CASSNPDSQNTEAFF.

This sequence joins TRBV5-1 and TRBJ1-1; TCRdb's assignment of TRBD1 cannot be checked, as there is no DNA. The CDR3 sequence is 16 residues long. Per germline, CDR1 SGHRS and CDR2 YFSETQ. CDR3 loop: CASRPLSGGEPTEAFF.

The gene calls are TRBV14 and TRBJ1-1; TCRdb reports TRBD1, a call that lacks DNA to check it against. Germline CDR1 reads SGHDN; CDR2 reads FVKESK. CDR3 length: 13 residues. The CDR3 spells CASSQTGHTEAFF.

J is TRBJ2-7 and V is TRBV20-1; TCRdb gives TRBD2 as the D gene, but with no DNA this cannot be confirmed. The CDR3 is 15 residues long. Per germline, CDR1 DFQATT and CDR2 SNEGSKA (reference sequence). The CDR3 loop reads CSARDLREASYEQYF.

V and J are TRBV29-1 and TRBJ2-1; as DNA is missing, the TRBD2 call by TCRdb cannot be tested. CDR1 and CDR2 (germline): SQVTM, ANQGSEA. The CDR3 has 14 amino acids. The CDR3 region is CSVEGSGSMNEQFF.